This TCR beta chain was sequenced for a study of cytomegalovirus exposure and HLA in healthy donors. Study-wide points: Earlier analysis looked at TCR beta V segments, and most were productive about 90% or about 30% of the time. Most TCR sequences were rare, but some public TCRs occurred in many donors.

It was with 60 Vbeta and 13 Jbeta primers that the PCR ran. Using immunoSEQ multiplex PCR, the repertoire was profiled, and TCRdb retains in-frame clones only, with some absent. The repertoire includes 150,000 or so clones, roughly four fifths of them detected once, and roughly 3.2% sits in the top ten. The sample holds one count of this clone. Its antigen is not identified. The clonotype was recovered from a man between 18 and 29 years old in good health and CMV-seropositive. Sequencing used PBMCs.

The chain's CDR3 is CASKAGVLVNYEQYF. In nucleotides, the CDR3 is TGTGCCAGTAAGGCGGGCGTGCTTGTGAACTACGAGCAGTACTTC. The rearrangement uses TRBV6-1 and TRBJ2-7; a weak D match, TRBD2 (5 bases). Looked up from germline, CDR1 is MNHNS and CDR2 is SASEGT. The CDR3 spans 15 residues. V was pared by 9 bases and J by 3 bases, with 21 bases between.